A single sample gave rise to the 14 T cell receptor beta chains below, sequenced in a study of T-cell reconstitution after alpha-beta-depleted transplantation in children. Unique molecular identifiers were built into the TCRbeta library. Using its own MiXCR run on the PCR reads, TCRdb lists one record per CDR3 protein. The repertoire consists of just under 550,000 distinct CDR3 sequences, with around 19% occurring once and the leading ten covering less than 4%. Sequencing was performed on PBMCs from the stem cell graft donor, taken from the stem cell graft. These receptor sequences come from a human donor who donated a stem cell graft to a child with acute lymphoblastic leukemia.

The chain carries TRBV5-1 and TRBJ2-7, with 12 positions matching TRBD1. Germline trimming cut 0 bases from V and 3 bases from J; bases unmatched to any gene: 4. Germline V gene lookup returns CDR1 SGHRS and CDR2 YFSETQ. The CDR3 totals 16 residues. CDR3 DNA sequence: TGCGCCAGCAGCTTGGACGGGACAGGGGGCCTCTACGAGCAGTACTTC. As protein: CASSLDGTGGLYEQYF.

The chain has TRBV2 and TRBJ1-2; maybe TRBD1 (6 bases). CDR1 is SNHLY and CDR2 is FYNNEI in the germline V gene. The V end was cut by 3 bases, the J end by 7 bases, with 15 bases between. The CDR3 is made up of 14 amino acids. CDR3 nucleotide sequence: TGTGCCAGCAGTGACCACAGGGCAATCCCTGGCTACACCTTC. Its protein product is CASSDHRAIPGYTF.

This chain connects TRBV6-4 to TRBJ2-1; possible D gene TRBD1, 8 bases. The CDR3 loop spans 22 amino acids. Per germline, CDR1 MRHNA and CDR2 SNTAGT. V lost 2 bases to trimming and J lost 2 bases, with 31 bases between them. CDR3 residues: CASSDAKQGGYPQLTPYNEQFF. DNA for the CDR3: TGTGCCAGCAGTGACGCGAAACAGGGGGGGTACCCTCAATTAACCCCCTACAATGAGCAGTTCTTC.

DNA of the CDR3: TGCGCCAGCACCCCCGGGACTAACACAGATACGCAGTATTTT. Its translation: CASTPGTNTDTQYF. V and J are TRBV5-1 and TRBJ2-3, with TRBD2 identical over 7 bases. V trimming: 6 bases; J trimming: 2 bases; junction bases outside the gene matches: 6. Germline lookup yields CDR1 SGHRS and CDR2 YFSETQ. The CDR3 runs 14 residues.

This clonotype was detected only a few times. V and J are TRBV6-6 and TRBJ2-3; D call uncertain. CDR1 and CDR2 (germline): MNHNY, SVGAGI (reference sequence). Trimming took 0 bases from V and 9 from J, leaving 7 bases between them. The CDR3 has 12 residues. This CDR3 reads CASSYSGSTQYF. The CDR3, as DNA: TGTGCCAGCAGTTACTCCGGGTCAACGCAGTATTTT.

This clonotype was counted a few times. In DNA, the CDR3 is TGTGCCACCGCTTCGATGAACACCGGGGAGCTGTTTTTT. Translating gives CATASMNTGELFF. V is TRBV9 and J is TRBJ2-2; D unclear. Trimming pared 9 bases from V and 1 base from J, leaving 10 bases between. CDR1 and CDR2 from the germline V gene are SGDLS and YYNGEE. The CDR3 contains 13 residues.

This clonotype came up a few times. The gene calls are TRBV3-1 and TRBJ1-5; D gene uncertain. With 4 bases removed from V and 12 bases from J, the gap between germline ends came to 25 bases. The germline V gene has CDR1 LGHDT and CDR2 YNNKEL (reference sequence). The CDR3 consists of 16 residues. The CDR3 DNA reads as TGTGCCAGCAGCCCCCTGGTAGATACGAACCTGACTAACCAGCATTTT. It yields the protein CASSPLVDTNLTNQHF.

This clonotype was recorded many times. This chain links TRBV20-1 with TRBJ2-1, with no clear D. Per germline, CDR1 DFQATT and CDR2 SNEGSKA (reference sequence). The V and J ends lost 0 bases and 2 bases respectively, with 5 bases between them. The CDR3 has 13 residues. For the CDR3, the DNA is TGCAGTGCTAGAGATGGTGCCTACAATGAGCAGTTCTTC. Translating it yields CSARDGAYNEQFF.

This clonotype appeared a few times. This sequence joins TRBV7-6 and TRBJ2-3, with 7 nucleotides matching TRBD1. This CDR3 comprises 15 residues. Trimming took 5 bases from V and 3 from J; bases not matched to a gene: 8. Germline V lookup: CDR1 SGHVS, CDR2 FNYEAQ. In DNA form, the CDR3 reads TGTGCCAGCAGCCCCCGCAGGGGGACGACAGATACGCAGTATTTT. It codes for CASSPRRGTTDTQYF.

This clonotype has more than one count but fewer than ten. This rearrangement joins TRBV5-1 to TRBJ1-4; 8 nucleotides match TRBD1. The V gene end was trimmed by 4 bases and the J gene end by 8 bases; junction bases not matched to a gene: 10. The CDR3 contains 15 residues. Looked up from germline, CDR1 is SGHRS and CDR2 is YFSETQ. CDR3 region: CASSGKTGVEEKLFF. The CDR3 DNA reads TGCGCCAGCAGCGGAAAGACAGGGGTGGAGGAAAAACTGTTTTTT.

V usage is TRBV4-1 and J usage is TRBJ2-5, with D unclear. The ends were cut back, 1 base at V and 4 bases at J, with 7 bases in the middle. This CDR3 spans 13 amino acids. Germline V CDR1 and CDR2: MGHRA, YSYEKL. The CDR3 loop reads CASSQVLGETQYF. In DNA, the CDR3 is TGCGCCAGCAGCCAAGTGCTCGGAGAGACCCAGTACTTC.

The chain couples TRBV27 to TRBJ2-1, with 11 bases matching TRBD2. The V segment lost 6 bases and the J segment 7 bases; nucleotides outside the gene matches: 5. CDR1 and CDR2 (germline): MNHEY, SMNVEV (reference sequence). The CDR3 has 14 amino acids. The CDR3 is CASSVSGRGNEQFF. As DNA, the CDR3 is TGTGCCAGCAGCGTTAGCGGGAGGGGGAATGAGCAGTTCTTC.

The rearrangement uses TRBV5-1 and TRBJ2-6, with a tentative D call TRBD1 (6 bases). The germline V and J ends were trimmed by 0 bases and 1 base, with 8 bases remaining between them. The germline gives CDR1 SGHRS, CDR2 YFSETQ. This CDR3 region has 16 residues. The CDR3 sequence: CASSLGTASGANVLTF. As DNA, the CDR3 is TGCGCCAGCAGCTTGGGGACAGCTTCTGGGGCCAACGTCCTGACTTTC.

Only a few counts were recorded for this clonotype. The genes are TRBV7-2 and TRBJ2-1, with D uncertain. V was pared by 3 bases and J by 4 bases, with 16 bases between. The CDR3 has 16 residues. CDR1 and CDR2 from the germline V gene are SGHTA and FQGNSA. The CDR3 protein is CASSFVVWIEYNEQFF. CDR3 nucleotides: TGTGCCAGCAGCTTTGTTGTGTGGATTGAATACAATGAGCAGTTCTTC.